The clone carrying this T cell receptor (beta chain) was recorded many times. Its antigen is unknown. The authors prepared the TCRbeta library with unique molecular identifiers. TCRdb itself ran the PCR reads through MiXCR, one entry per CDR3 protein. Among approximately 150,000 distinct CDR3 sequences, roughly 8.8% were seen once, and the ten largest hold over 15%. The CDR3 is 15 residues long. The V and J ends lost 5 bases and 0 bases respectively, with 11 bases between them. The data belong to a study of T-cell reconstitution after alpha-beta-depleted transplantation in children. Study results and caveats: Some patients showed high day-60 TCRbeta diversity, which derived from surviving recipient T cells and thymic progenitors. Newly made T cells mostly supplied T-cell counts and diversity one year after transplant. Reportedly, roughly two months post-transplant, alpha-beta T cells arose from several hundred expanded graft clones.

This TCR came from a female patient aged 2-9 years who had a stem cell transplant for congenital amegakaryocytic thrombocytopenia, so the T cells may come from the graft donor. This sample comprised PBMCs, mostly from graft donor cells, obtained 180 days after TCRalphabeta/CD19-depleted stem cell transplant. The chain is built from TRBV12-3 or TRBV12-4 and TRBJ2-1; D is uncertain. The CDR3 region is CASSPGSPSYNEQFF. CDR3 coding DNA: TGTGCCAGCAGTCCCGGCTCTCCCTCCTACAATGAGCAGTTCTTC.